Reported below is one T cell receptor (beta chain). Its target is not known. The source of the sample is a study of OX40 agonist ivuxolimab in advanced cancers. Study-level points and caveats: People who partly responded at 0.1-3.0 mg/kg had some of the least clonal expansion seen.

This table comes from immunoSEQ multiplex PCR, and its TCRdb copy is limited to in-frame clones, with some not included. The sample includes 40,000 to 45,000 clones, over 75% of them seen just once. V lost 4 bases to trimming and J lost 5 bases, with 17 bases between them. Germline V lookup: CDR1 MDHEN, CDR2 SYDVKM. The CDR3 loop spans 15 amino acids. Sequences were derived from CD4+ or CD8+ T cells sorted from blood, sampled in a trial of the OX40 agonist ivuxolimab. This clonotype was sampled from an adult with an advanced solid tumor such as melanoma, head and neck, liver or kidney cancer. V gene TRBV28 combines with J gene TRBJ2-5; D is possibly TRBD2 (5 bases). The CDR3 region has the DNA TGTGCCAGCAGTTCCCGGACTCGAGCCAGGGAGACCCAGTACTTC. Encoded protein: CASSSRTRARETQYF.